The rows below give T cell receptor beta chains drawn from one sample of a study of T-cell memory formation after mild COVID-19. MiXCR, run by TCRdb on the 5' RACE reads, gives a single entry per CDR3 protein. The table includes about 560,000 distinct CDR3 sequences, roughly 17% detected once. Sequencing was performed on PBMCs or a T cell subset sorted from them (not recorded which). All receptors come from an adult woman who had mild COVID-19 (a few samples of this study predate the infection). Cell type and time point are not known. Both conserved end residues are part of each CDR3. Each record gives: D gene, J gene, V gene, clone size, CDR3 protein, CDR3 DNA. D genes are given only for firm matches. Clone sizes are given selectively: once, few, many, or a class where the clone is expanded.

D gene: .; J gene: TRBJ2-7; V gene: TRBV4-1; clone size: .; CDR3 protein: CASNGASNEQYF; CDR3 DNA: TGCGCCAGTAACGGTGCTAGCAACGAGCAGTACTTC
D gene: TRBD2; J gene: TRBJ2-6; V gene: TRBV7-2; clone size: .; CDR3 protein: CASSIELAGSSGANVLTF; CDR3 DNA: TGTGCCAGCAGCATAGAACTAGCGGGGAGCTCTGGGGCCAACGTCCTGACTTTC
D gene: .; J gene: TRBJ1-6; V gene: TRBV6-5; clone size: many; CDR3 protein: CASSYRQGWSPLHF; CDR3 DNA: TGTGCCAGCAGTTACCGTCAGGGTTGGTCACCCCTCCACTTT
D gene: TRBD2; J gene: TRBJ2-2; V gene: TRBV29-1; clone size: few; CDR3 protein: CSVPSGSAGELFF; CDR3 DNA: TGCAGCGTGCCTAGCGGGAGTGCCGGGGAGCTGTTTTTT
D gene: TRBD2; J gene: TRBJ2-1; V gene: TRBV5-5; clone size: few; CDR3 protein: CASSLYGTSRSWEQFF; CDR3 DNA: TGTGCCAGCAGCTTGTATGGGACTAGTCGATCATGGGAGCAGTTCTTC
D gene: .; J gene: TRBJ2-3; V gene: TRBV5-1; clone size: once; CDR3 protein: CASSLVAGLSTDTQYF; CDR3 DNA: TGCGCCAGCAGCTTGGTCGCGGGACTCAGCACAGATACGCAGTATTTT
D gene: .; J gene: TRBJ2-7; V gene: TRBV5-4; clone size: few; CDR3 protein: CASSSNPGPNYEQYF; CDR3 DNA: TGTGCCAGCAGCTCAAACCCTGGGCCGAACTACGAGCAGTACTTC
D gene: TRBD2; J gene: TRBJ2-1; V gene: TRBV6-5; clone size: .; CDR3 protein: CASSYQGTSGGRNEQFF; CDR3 DNA: TGTGCCAGCAGTTACCAAGGGACTAGCGGAGGGAGAAATGAGCAGTTCTTC
D gene: TRBD1; J gene: TRBJ1-1; V gene: TRBV9; clone size: few; CDR3 protein: CASSEGQGIRMNTEAFF; CDR3 DNA: TGTGCCAGCAGCGAGGGACAGGGTATAAGAATGAACACTGAAGCTTTCTTT
D gene: .; J gene: TRBJ2-7; V gene: TRBV9; clone size: few; CDR3 protein: CASSASGGGEQYF; CDR3 DNA: TGTGCCAGCAGCGCATCAGGGGGGGGCGAGCAGTACTTC
D gene: TRBD2; J gene: TRBJ2-1; V gene: TRBV7-2; clone size: many; CDR3 protein: CASSQTSGVYNEQFF; CDR3 DNA: TGTGCCAGCAGCCAGACTAGCGGGGTCTACAATGAGCAGTTCTTC
D gene: TRBD2; J gene: TRBJ2-1; V gene: TRBV15; clone size: few; CDR3 protein: CATSLTRASGSLTYNEQFF; CDR3 DNA: TGTGCCACCAGCCTTACGCGGGCTAGCGGGAGCCTCACCTACAATGAGCAGTTCTTC
D gene: .; J gene: TRBJ2-5; V gene: TRBV5-1; clone size: many; CDR3 protein: CASSSGQFREETQYF; CDR3 DNA: TGCGCCAGCAGCAGCGGACAGTTTAGGGAAGAGACCCAGTACTTC
D gene: .; J gene: TRBJ1-2; V gene: TRBV12-3/TRBV12-4; clone size: .; CDR3 protein: CASAAGGWGYTF; CDR3 DNA: TGTGCCAGCGCGGCCGGGGGTTGGGGCTACACCTTC
D gene: .; J gene: TRBJ1-1; V gene: TRBV29-1; clone size: .; CDR3 protein: CSVEGTRAFF; CDR3 DNA: TGCAGCGTTGAAGGGACTAGAGCTTTCTTT
D gene: .; J gene: TRBJ2-2; V gene: TRBV21-1; clone size: .; CDR3 protein: CASSKVIEGNRAGELFF; CDR3 DNA: TGTGCCAGCAGCAAAGTTATAGAGGGGAACAGGGCTGGGGAGCTGTTTTTT
D gene: .; J gene: TRBJ2-1; V gene: TRBV18; clone size: many; CDR3 protein: CASSPFTDFSYNEQFF; CDR3 DNA: TGTGCCAGCTCACCGTTTACAGATTTTTCCTACAATGAGCAGTTCTTC
D gene: TRBD2; J gene: TRBJ2-6; V gene: TRBV9; clone size: .; CDR3 protein: CASSVALAGGNAGANVLTF; CDR3 DNA: TGTGCCAGCAGCGTAGCTCTAGCGGGAGGGAATGCAGGGGCCAACGTCCTGACTTTC
D gene: .; J gene: TRBJ2-3; V gene: TRBV4-1; clone size: .; CDR3 protein: CASSQGAGAGDTQYF; CDR3 DNA: TGCGCCAGCAGCCAAGGAGCTGGGGCCGGAGATACGCAGTATTTT
D gene: TRBD2; J gene: TRBJ2-1; V gene: TRBV24-1; clone size: few; CDR3 protein: CATRPGAGGPYNEQFF; CDR3 DNA: TGTGCCACCAGGCCGGGGGCGGGAGGCCCTTACAATGAGCAGTTCTTC
D gene: .; J gene: TRBJ2-3; V gene: TRBV7-9; clone size: few; CDR3 protein: CASSGGLLDTQYF; CDR3 DNA: TGTGCCAGCTCGGGGGGCCTACTAGATACGCAGTATTTT
D gene: TRBD2; J gene: TRBJ2-1; V gene: TRBV29-1; clone size: .; CDR3 protein: CSAVTSGSYNEQFF; CDR3 DNA: TGCAGCGCGGTAACTAGCGGGAGTTACAATGAGCAGTTCTTC
D gene: .; J gene: TRBJ2-1; V gene: TRBV7-2; clone size: once; CDR3 protein: CASSRTRPIF; CDR3 DNA: TGTGCCAGCAGCCGGACACGCCCGATTTTC
D gene: .; J gene: TRBJ2-7; V gene: TRBV14; clone size: .; CDR3 protein: CASSQEILGSYEQYF; CDR3 DNA: TGTGCCAGCAGCCAAGAGATATTGGGCTCCTACGAGCAGTACTTC
D gene: .; J gene: TRBJ1-1; V gene: TRBV19; clone size: few; CDR3 protein: CASGDFAGGFVNTEAFF; CDR3 DNA: TGTGCCAGTGGTGACTTCGCCGGTGGTTTCGTGAACACTGAAGCTTTCTTT
D gene: TRBD1; J gene: TRBJ1-2; V gene: TRBV5-6; clone size: .; CDR3 protein: CASSSPTGLGVDGYTF; CDR3 DNA: TGTGCCAGCAGCTCACCGACAGGGCTAGGGGTAGACGGCTACACCTTC
D gene: .; J gene: TRBJ1-6; V gene: TRBV6-6; clone size: few; CDR3 protein: CASSPQQGFRSPLHF; CDR3 DNA: TGTGCCAGCAGCCCGCAACAGGGTTTTCGGTCACCCCTCCACTTT
D gene: TRBD2; J gene: TRBJ2-7; V gene: TRBV7-2; clone size: .; CDR3 protein: CASSYGLAGGPHEQYF; CDR3 DNA: TGTGCCAGCAGCTACGGACTAGCGGGAGGGCCTCACGAGCAGTACTTC
D gene: TRBD1; J gene: TRBJ1-5; V gene: TRBV20-1; clone size: many; CDR3 protein: CSATDRGIYGNQPQHF; CDR3 DNA: TGCAGTGCCACCGACAGGGGAATTTATGGCAATCAGCCCCAGCATTTT
D gene: TRBD1; J gene: TRBJ2-1; V gene: TRBV25-1; clone size: few; CDR3 protein: CASTGTGDYNEQFF; CDR3 DNA: TGTGCCAGCACCGGGACAGGGGACTACAATGAGCAGTTCTTC
D gene: TRBD2; J gene: TRBJ2-3; V gene: TRBV7-9; clone size: .; CDR3 protein: CASSPPWGGLDTQYF; CDR3 DNA: TGTGCCAGCAGTCCCCCATGGGGGGGATTGGATACGCAGTATTTT
D gene: .; J gene: TRBJ1-1; V gene: TRBV5-1; clone size: few; CDR3 protein: CASSLASSGFTEAFF; CDR3 DNA: TGCGCCAGCAGCTTGGCCAGCAGTGGGTTCACTGAAGCTTTCTTT
D gene: .; J gene: TRBJ2-1; V gene: TRBV6-4; clone size: .; CDR3 protein: CASSTDPMGAKFF; CDR3 DNA: TGTGCCAGCAGCACAGATCCCATGGGGGCAAAGTTCTTC
D gene: .; J gene: TRBJ1-1; V gene: TRBV12-5; clone size: .; CDR3 protein: CASGSDGNTEAFF; CDR3 DNA: TGTGCTAGTGGTTCCGACGGGAACACTGAAGCTTTCTTT